The present T cell receptor (beta chain) was sequenced within a study of Graves' ophthalmopathy and Graves' hyperthyroidism. This CDR3 region has 15 residues. Germline values: CDR1 DFQATT, CDR2 SNEGSKA (reference sequence). The germline V and J ends were trimmed by 0 bases and 4 bases, with 15 bases remaining between them. This clonotype has ten or more counts. Clinicians diagnosed using symptoms, serum thyroxine, TRAb, thyroid ultrasound and orbital computed tomography. RNA served as the template for amplifying TCR beta CDR3 regions. Investigators did first-round RT-PCR with HTBI primers, then second-round multiplex PCR. From the multiplex PCR reads, TCRdb called clonotypes with MiXCR, one entry per CDR3 protein. The data show around 1,000,000 distinct CDR3 sequences, about 40% seen once.

This TCR was recovered from an adult man with Graves' hyperthyroidism. The V and J genes are TRBV20-1 and TRBJ2-5; D is unresolved. Specimen: peripheral blood or thyroid tissue (not recorded which). Written as DNA, the CDR3 is TGCAGTGCTAGAGATCCGGGCGCGTGGGGAGAGACCCAGTACTTC. Amino acid sequence: CSARDPGAWGETQYF.